The rows below give T cell receptor beta chains drawn from one sample of a study of cytomegalovirus exposure and HLA in healthy donors. Only in-frame clones appear in the TCRdb table, and some are missing; sequencing was by immunoSEQ multiplex PCR. The sample comprises about 200,000 clones, over 65% of which are singletons, and roughly 0.097% rests with the top ten. The sample consisted of PBMCs. All receptors derive from a boy aged 2-9 years in good health and CMV-seronegative. Each CDR3 is given without its conserved first and last residue. A D gene is named only where the DNA matches it firmly. For some rows the clone size is stated as once, few or many, or as a class when expanded; others skip it.

clone_size: .
j_call: TRBJ1-6
d_call: .
v_call: TRBV7-2
cdr3_aa: ASSLDGFRPLH

clone_size: .
j_call: TRBJ1-2
d_call: TRBD1
v_call: TRBV4-1
cdr3_aa: ASSRFGTGGSKDYGYT

clone_size: .
j_call: TRBJ1-2
d_call: TRBD1
v_call: TRBV6-1
cdr3_aa: ASSEADRVYGYT

clone_size: .
j_call: TRBJ2-5
d_call: TRBD2
v_call: TRBV7-7
cdr3_aa: ASSRLAGGVVETQY

clone_size: .
j_call: TRBJ2-1
d_call: TRBD1
v_call: TRBV4-2
cdr3_aa: ASSQVQGVMNEQF

clone_size: few
j_call: TRBJ2-2
d_call: .
v_call: TRBV27
cdr3_aa: ASKPAAAGRSNTGELF

clone_size: once
j_call: TRBJ1-2
d_call: .
v_call: TRBV25-1
cdr3_aa: ASSEYGGGSYT

clone_size: .
j_call: TRBJ1-2
d_call: TRBD1
v_call: TRBV9
cdr3_aa: ASSKTGGRHVGYT

clone_size: .
j_call: TRBJ2-5
d_call: TRBD2
v_call: TRBV5-1
cdr3_aa: ASSLGGGETQY

clone_size: .
j_call: TRBJ1-4
d_call: TRBD1
v_call: TRBV6-1
cdr3_aa: ASSEGQGGEKLF

clone_size: .
j_call: TRBJ1-1
d_call: .
v_call: TRBV29-1
cdr3_aa: SVLKNTEAF

clone_size: .
j_call: TRBJ2-7
d_call: TRBD1
v_call: TRBV9
cdr3_aa: ASSVEGGFYEQY

clone_size: .
j_call: TRBJ1-4
d_call: TRBD1
v_call: TRBV6-5
cdr3_aa: ASRNPGGLDEKLF

clone_size: .
j_call: TRBJ2-7
d_call: .
v_call: TRBV7-2
cdr3_aa: ASSATSYEQY

clone_size: few
j_call: TRBJ1-6
d_call: TRBD1
v_call: TRBV5-5
cdr3_aa: ASRKSPGQYNSPLH

clone_size: .
j_call: TRBJ2-7
d_call: .
v_call: TRBV27
cdr3_aa: ASSSFRGGETYEQY

clone_size: few
j_call: TRBJ2-3
d_call: TRBD2
v_call: TRBV4-2
cdr3_aa: ASSPRLAERSTQY

clone_size: few
j_call: TRBJ1-3
d_call: .
v_call: TRBV6-5
cdr3_aa: ASSYSTVVSGNTIY

clone_size: .
j_call: TRBJ2-7
d_call: .
v_call: TRBV30
cdr3_aa: AWSVRGMGEQY

clone_size: .
j_call: TRBJ2-3
d_call: .
v_call: TRBV7-9
cdr3_aa: ASSSPGADTQY

clone_size: .
j_call: TRBJ2-7
d_call: .
v_call: TRBV27
cdr3_aa: ASSLSTVHSVGQIYEQY

clone_size: once
j_call: TRBJ2-5
d_call: TRBD2
v_call: TRBV29-1
cdr3_aa: SGGTSGETQY

clone_size: few
j_call: TRBJ2-3
d_call: .
v_call: TRBV5-4
cdr3_aa: ASSLDRASTDTQY

clone_size: .
j_call: TRBJ2-7
d_call: TRBD1
v_call: TRBV2
cdr3_aa: ASSSGQVSTYEQY

clone_size: .
j_call: TRBJ2-3
d_call: .
v_call: TRBV7-2
cdr3_aa: ASRRGGSTDTQY

clone_size: .
j_call: TRBJ2-7
d_call: TRBD1
v_call: TRBV5-1
cdr3_aa: ASSLPGTGFGTYEQY

clone_size: .
j_call: TRBJ2-3
d_call: TRBD2
v_call: TRBV9
cdr3_aa: ASSLGLAGGPWADTQY

clone_size: .
j_call: TRBJ2-1
d_call: TRBD2
v_call: TRBV11-3
cdr3_aa: ASSLEGFERGANNEQF

clone_size: .
j_call: TRBJ2-2
d_call: TRBD1
v_call: TRBV6-6
cdr3_aa: ASSYRGPYTGELF

clone_size: .
j_call: TRBJ2-3
d_call: TRBD2
v_call: TRBV7-6
cdr3_aa: ASSSPPFGGVSTDTQY

clone_size: .
j_call: TRBJ1-5
d_call: .
v_call: TRBV2
cdr3_aa: ASSEWGGGGQQPQH

clone_size: .
j_call: TRBJ1-2
d_call: .
v_call: TRBV2
cdr3_aa: ASGVVRVGYGYT

clone_size: .
j_call: TRBJ1-1
d_call: .
v_call: TRBV5-4
cdr3_aa: ASSLPGQMNTEAF

clone_size: .
j_call: TRBJ2-3
d_call: .
v_call: TRBV9
cdr3_aa: ASTRGATNTQY

clone_size: .
j_call: TRBJ2-3
d_call: .
v_call: TRBV4-2
cdr3_aa: ASSRPPLGGRADDTQY

clone_size: once
j_call: TRBJ1-5
d_call: .
v_call: TRBV7-6
cdr3_aa: ASSLTSSNQPQH

clone_size: .
j_call: TRBJ1-1
d_call: .
v_call: TRBV11-2
cdr3_aa: ASSLSAGNTEAF

clone_size: .
j_call: TRBJ1-5
d_call: .
v_call: TRBV30
cdr3_aa: AWKGGETGQPQH

clone_size: .
j_call: TRBJ2-3
d_call: .
v_call: TRBV4-3
cdr3_aa: ASSQDGRDSRADTQY

clone_size: .
j_call: TRBJ1-1
d_call: .
v_call: TRBV7-3
cdr3_aa: ASSRGRGNTEAF

clone_size: .
j_call: TRBJ2-3
d_call: .
v_call: TRBV4-3
cdr3_aa: ASSQDYRGPADTQY

clone_size: once
j_call: TRBJ2-2
d_call: TRBD1
v_call: TRBV28
cdr3_aa: ASSLFRGRDGELF

clone_size: few
j_call: TRBJ1-1
d_call: .
v_call: TRBV6-1
cdr3_aa: ASSDLRNTEAF

clone_size: .
j_call: TRBJ2-1
d_call: TRBD2
v_call: TRBV6-4
cdr3_aa: ASSDSTSGGHEQF

clone_size: .
j_call: TRBJ1-6
d_call: .
v_call: TRBV9
cdr3_aa: ASSLTLDHSYNSPLH

clone_size: .
j_call: TRBJ1-1
d_call: TRBD1
v_call: TRBV6-5
cdr3_aa: ASSYGGQVNTEAF

clone_size: .
j_call: TRBJ2-4
d_call: TRBD2
v_call: TRBV4-2
cdr3_aa: ASSPWEGAKNIQY

clone_size: .
j_call: TRBJ1-6
d_call: .
v_call: TRBV19
cdr3_aa: ASSLSRDGNSPLH

clone_size: once
j_call: TRBJ2-4
d_call: TRBD2
v_call: TRBV13
cdr3_aa: ASSSTLAGTLAKNIQY

clone_size: .
j_call: TRBJ2-6
d_call: .
v_call: TRBV4-1
cdr3_aa: ASSPQGIRLGVAGANVLT

clone_size: few
j_call: TRBJ2-5
d_call: .
v_call: TRBV19
cdr3_aa: ASSLRWGQDETQY

clone_size: .
j_call: TRBJ1-1
d_call: .
v_call: TRBV27
cdr3_aa: ASSWTSNTEAF

clone_size: .
j_call: TRBJ2-3
d_call: .
v_call: TRBV29-1
cdr3_aa: SVEAWGKSTDTQY

clone_size: .
j_call: TRBJ1-4
d_call: TRBD1
v_call: TRBV5-6
cdr3_aa: ASSLVQGNEKLF

clone_size: .
j_call: TRBJ2-5
d_call: .
v_call: TRBV7-2
cdr3_aa: ASSLRLLQETQY

clone_size: .
j_call: TRBJ2-5
d_call: TRBD2
v_call: TRBV4-3
cdr3_aa: ASSPGLSGAQY

clone_size: .
j_call: TRBJ2-7
d_call: .
v_call: TRBV9
cdr3_aa: ASSPPHEQY

clone_size: .
j_call: TRBJ2-3
d_call: TRBD2
v_call: TRBV7-9
cdr3_aa: ASSPPSGGADTQY

clone_size: once
j_call: TRBJ2-1
d_call: .
v_call: TRBV18
cdr3_aa: ASSPYNNEQF